This TCR beta chain was identified in a study of shared clonotypes between healthy human individuals. Study context: Aged 18 to 49, the donors were a couple of women and a few men.

As handled by the study authors: Sequence data from immunoSEQ were junction-only and lacked quality scores; consequently, filtering differed. Here immunoSEQ multiplex PCR was the method, and the copy in TCRdb shows in-frame clones only, minus some. V and J calls plus clone size are reproduced from that table; the DNA served to infer D and trimming. The sample holds about 380,000 clones, about 96% seen once. Trimming took 2 bases from V and 0 from J, leaving 7 bases between them. Germline CDR1 and CDR2: GTSNPN and SVGIG (reference sequence). CDR3 size: 14 residues. This chain connects TRBV30 to TRBJ1-4, with D perhaps matching TRBD1 (5 bases). Sequencing was done on a sample of memory CD8+ T cells sorted from blood. Noted subset: CD45RO+ cells pooled with CCR7-negative TemRA cells. The clonotype originates from a man in his thirties or forties in good health. The CDR3 loop reads CAWSRTTTNEKLFF. CDR3 bases: TGTGCCTGGAGTCGGACAACAACTAATGAAAAACTGTTTTTT.